A single sample is the source of the 3 T cell receptor beta chains below, sequenced in a study of blood T cells in healthy people across ages. Using a J-beta primer mix together with a sample-barcoded 5' primer, a second PCR was run for about 7 to 12 cycles. Via MiXCR, TCRdb re-called the 5' RACE reads, giving one row per CDR3 protein. This sample has fewer than 900,000 distinct CDR3 sequences, with around 40% found just once. Material for sequencing was blood. These receptors were collected from a woman aged 55-75 years in good health.

The CDR3 is CASSPLSMTDTQYF. In DNA form, the CDR3 reads TGTGCCAGCAGCCCCTTGAGTATGACAGATACGCAGTATTTT. The chain employs TRBV9 and TRBJ2-3; no clear D gene. The CDR3 runs 14 residues. V was trimmed by 4 bases and J by 3 bases, leaving 12 bases between them. From germline, CDR1 is SGDLS and CDR2 YYNGEE.

This clonotype occurred a few times. The V gene is TRBV7-6, the J gene TRBJ1-1; the D gene is possibly TRBD1 (5 bases). This CDR3 has 14 amino acids. CDR1 SGHVS and CDR2 FNYEAQ come from the germline V gene. Trimming shortened V by 8 bases and J by 1 base, and 14 bases separated the two germline ends. CDR3 coding DNA: TGTGCCAGCGCAACCGGACACGCGAACACTGAAGCTTTCTTT. Protein sequence: CASATGHANTEAFF.

The rearrangement uses TRBV5-6 and TRBJ2-5; 8 bases are shared with TRBD2. In germline, CDR1 is SGHDT, CDR2 YYEEEE. The CDR3 covers 14 residues. V shed 4 bases and J 2 bases; nucleotides not matched to a gene: 4. The CDR3 nucleotides read TGTGCCAGCAGCCTGCGGGGGGCTCAAGAGACCCAGTACTTC. This gives the protein CASSLRGAQETQYF. The full variable domain, in which reference TRBV5-6 and TRBJ2-5 provide the parts outside the CDR3, is DAGVTQSPTHLIKTRGQQVTLRCSPKSGHDTVSWYQQALGQGPQFIFQYYEEEERQRGNFPDRFSGHQFPNYSSELNVNALLLGDSALYLCASSLRGAQETQYFGPGTRLLVL.